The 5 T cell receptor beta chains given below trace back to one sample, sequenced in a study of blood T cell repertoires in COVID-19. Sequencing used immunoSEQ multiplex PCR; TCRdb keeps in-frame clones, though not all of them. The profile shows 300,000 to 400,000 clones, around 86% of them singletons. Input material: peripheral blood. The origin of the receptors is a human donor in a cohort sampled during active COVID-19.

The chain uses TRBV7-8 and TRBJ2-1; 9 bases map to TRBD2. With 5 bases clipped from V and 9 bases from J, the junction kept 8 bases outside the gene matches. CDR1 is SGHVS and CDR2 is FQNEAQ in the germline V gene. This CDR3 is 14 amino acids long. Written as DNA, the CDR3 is TGTGCCAGCAGCCGGGGTGGTAGCGGGGGTGAGCAGTTCTTC. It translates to CASSRGGSGGEQFF.

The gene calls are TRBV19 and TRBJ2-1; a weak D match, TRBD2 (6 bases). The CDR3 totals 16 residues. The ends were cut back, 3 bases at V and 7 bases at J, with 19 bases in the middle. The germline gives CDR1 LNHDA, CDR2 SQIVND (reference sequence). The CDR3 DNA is TGTGCCAGTAGTATTCCCCGGGGGAGATTCGGGAATGAGCAGTTCTTC. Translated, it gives CASSIPRGRFGNEQFF.

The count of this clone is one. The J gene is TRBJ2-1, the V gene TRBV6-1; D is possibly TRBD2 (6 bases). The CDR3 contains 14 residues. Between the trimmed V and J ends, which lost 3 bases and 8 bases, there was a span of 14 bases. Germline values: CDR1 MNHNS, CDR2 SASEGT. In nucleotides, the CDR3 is TGTGCCAGCAGTGATGGACTGGGGGGAGATGAGCAGTTCTTC. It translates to CASSDGLGGDEQFF.

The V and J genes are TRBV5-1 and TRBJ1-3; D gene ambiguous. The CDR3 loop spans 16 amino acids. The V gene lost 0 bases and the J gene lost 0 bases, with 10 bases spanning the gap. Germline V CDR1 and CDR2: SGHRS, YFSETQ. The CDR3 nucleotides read TGCGCCAGCAGCTTGGCCCCAGGATACTCTGGAAACACCATATATTTT. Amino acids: CASSLAPGYSGNTIYF.

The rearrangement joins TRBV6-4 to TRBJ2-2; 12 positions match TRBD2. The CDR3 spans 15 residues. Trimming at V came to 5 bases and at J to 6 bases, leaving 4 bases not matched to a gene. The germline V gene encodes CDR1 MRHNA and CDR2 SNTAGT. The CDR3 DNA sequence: TGTGCCAGCAGTCCGCTAGCGGGAGGGGCCGGGGAGCTGTTTTTT. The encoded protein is CASSPLAGGAGELFF.